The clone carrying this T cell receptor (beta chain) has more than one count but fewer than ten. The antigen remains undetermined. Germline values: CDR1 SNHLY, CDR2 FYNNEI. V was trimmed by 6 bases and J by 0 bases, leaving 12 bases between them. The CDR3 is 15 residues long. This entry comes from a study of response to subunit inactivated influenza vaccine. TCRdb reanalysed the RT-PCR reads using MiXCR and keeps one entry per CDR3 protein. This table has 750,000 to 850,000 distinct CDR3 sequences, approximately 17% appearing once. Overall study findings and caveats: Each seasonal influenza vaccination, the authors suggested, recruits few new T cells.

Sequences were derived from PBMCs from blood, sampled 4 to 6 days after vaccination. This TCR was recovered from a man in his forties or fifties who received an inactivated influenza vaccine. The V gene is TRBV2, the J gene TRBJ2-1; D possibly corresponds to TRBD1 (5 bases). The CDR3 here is CASRLMTDSYNEQFF. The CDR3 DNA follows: TGTGCCAGCAGGTTAATGACAGACTCCTACAATGAGCAGTTCTTC.